The source of this T cell receptor beta chain is a study of blood T cell repertoires in COVID-19. Study background: Some COVID-19 samples were acute and others convalescent; all came from the United States, Italy and Spain. T cells, B-cell-depleted T cells, or PBMCs supplied cDNA or gDNA.

This CDR3 region has 16 residues. V dropped 2 bases and J dropped 0 bases, with 11 bases sitting between them. Germline V gene data show CDR1 as MNHEY and CDR2 as SVGAGI. The protocol was immunoSEQ multiplex PCR, while the TCRdb copy is restricted to in-frame clones and leaves out a portion. The sample consists of roughly 55,000 clones, 80% to 85% of them appearing once. This chain uses TRBV6-5 with TRBJ1-3; D unclear. Sequenced sample: peripheral blood. The TCR was taken from a woman aged 55 to 70 with acute or convalescent COVID-19. The CDR3 region is CASSYTVAFSGNTIYF. CDR3 nucleotides: TGTGCCAGCAGTTACACGGTAGCATTCTCTGGAAACACCATATATTTT.